The 7 T cell receptor beta chains in this list originate from one sample, sequenced in a study of blood T cells in healthy people across ages. Combining a sample-barcoded 5' primer with a J-beta primer mix, a second PCR ran for about 7 to 11 cycles. TCRdb ran MiXCR on the 5' RACE reads and lists one entry per CDR3 protein. The data hold around 990,000 distinct CDR3 sequences, with less than 45% observed a single time. The source material was blood. The receptors come from a man between 18 and 29 years old in good health.

V usage is TRBV12-3 or TRBV12-4 and J usage is TRBJ1-1, with unresolved D. CDR3 size: 13 residues. V was cut by 5 bases and J by 7 bases, with 14 bases left in between. CDR3: CASSIRPGREAFF. The CDR3 region has the DNA TGTGCCAGCAGTATAAGACCAGGTCGTGAAGCTTTCTTT.

In this sample, this clonotype turned up a few times. CDR3 region: CASSLRDTSYEQYF. CDR3 nucleotide sequence: TGTGCCAGCAGCTTGAGGGACACCTCCTACGAGCAGTACTTC. The V and J genes are TRBV5-6 and TRBJ2-7; D perhaps matches TRBD1 (6 bases). Looked up from germline, CDR1 is SGHDT and CDR2 is YYEEEE. The V end lost 1 base, the J end lost 0 bases, and 8 bases lay between the germline ends. This CDR3 has 14 amino acids.

This clonotype has at least ten counts. This chain links TRBV20-1 with TRBJ2-7, with D uncertain. This CDR3 has 13 residues. Germline assignment: CDR1 DFQATT and CDR2 SNEGSKA (reference sequence). The V end was cut by 2 bases, the J end by 6 bases, with 14 bases between. The CDR3 sequence is CSARFTNEGEQYF. In DNA form, the CDR3 reads TGCAGTGCTAGATTTACTAATGAAGGCGAGCAGTACTTC.

This clonotype was seen only a few times. J is TRBJ2-3 and V is TRBV11-2; 11 bases are shared with TRBD2. There are 17 residues in the CDR3. With 4 bases clipped from V and 8 bases from J, the junction kept 14 bases outside the gene matches. Per the germline V gene, CDR1 is SGHAT and CDR2 is FQNNGV. The CDR3 region has the DNA TGTGCCAGCAGCTCGGTACCCGGGACTAGCGGCACGGGTACGCAGTATTTT. This codes for CASSSVPGTSGTGTQYF.

Only a few counts were recorded for this clonotype. V and J are TRBV7-2 and TRBJ2-7; D gene ambiguous. Matching the DNA end better, TRBJ2-5 makes the J call doubtful. CDR1 and CDR2 (germline): SGHTA, FQGNSA. There are 15 residues in the CDR3. CDR3 protein: CASSLRPRAKETQYF. Written as DNA, the CDR3 is TGTGCCAGCAGCTTAAGGCCACGGGCTAAGGAGACCCAGTACTTC.

This clonotype was observed a few times. The chain has TRBV28 and TRBJ2-4; D possibly corresponds to TRBD1 (5 bases). Looked up from germline, CDR1 is MDHEN and CDR2 is SYDVKM. V dropped 2 bases and J dropped 0 bases, with 11 bases sitting between them. This CDR3 has 16 residues. CDR3 loop: CASSLRQRLAKNIQYF. The CDR3 DNA follows: TGTGCCAGCAGTTTACGACAGAGACTAGCCAAAAACATTCAGTACTTC.

This chain links TRBV29-1 with TRBJ2-7; possible D gene TRBD2, 6 bases. CDR3 size: 13 residues. Germline CDR1 and CDR2: SQVTM and ANQGSEA. V was cut by 6 bases and J by 3 bases, with 15 bases left in between. CDR3 region: CSVPQEGGYEQYF. The CDR3 DNA is TGCAGCGTCCCGCAGGAGGGAGGCTACGAGCAGTACTTC.